The present TCR beta chain was sequenced within a study of cytomegalovirus exposure and HLA in healthy donors. In the PCR, 60 Vbeta and 13 Jbeta primers were used. Measured with immunoSEQ multiplex PCR; TCRdb has only the in-frame clones, and not every one. The data show some 200,000 clones, over 75% seen once. The V end lost 4 bases, the J end lost 4 bases, and 17 bases lay between the germline ends. Germline lookup yields CDR1 SGHDT and CDR2 YYEEEE. The CDR3 is made up of 15 amino acids. As for this clone: The antigen is unknown.

Study-wide results and limits: Presence/absence comparisons presumed near-even sequencing depth among donors. Reportedly, cytomegalovirus status was diagnosed with high sensitivity and specificity.

The TCR was taken from a girl under three years old in good health and CMV-seronegative. The rearrangement uses TRBV5-6 and TRBJ1-2; D remains ambiguous. Sequencing used PBMCs. The CDR3 sequence: CASSPVEEGAYGYTF. DNA of the CDR3: TGTGCCAGCAGCCCCGTGGAAGAGGGTGCCTATGGCTACACCTTC.